The sequence of this TCR beta chain was determined in a study of human T cells and chemical hapten exposure (dated by TCRdb to about 2021). Regarding the study in general: For sensitization, 2% DPC in acetone was applied to a roughly 2 cm by roughly 2 cm area of upper inner arm skin. Throughout the roughly 23-week study period, patients were also given weekly therapeutic DPC doses on the scalp. Patch tests used Finn chambers with 0.01% DPC on the upper back, scored after 6 days by International Contact Dermatitis Research Group standards. Most of the patients in the cohort were female, and the cohort covered alopecia areata with under or over 50% scalp involvement, alopecia totalis and alopecia universalis. The libraries were sequenced as a pool, and the TCR yield per sample differed mostly because of small variations in library volumes within the pool. Peripheral blood TCR repertoire changes were tracked in vivo in alopecia patients during primary and secondary sensitization to the hapten diphenylcyclopropenone (DPC). Blood was sampled from patients pre-sensitization (week 0) and at 2, 6 and about 24 weeks after DPC sensitization. Blood for TCR sequencing was provided by twenty-nine alopecia patients at one to four time points (pre-sensitization, 2, 6 and 24 weeks).

The time point label of this sample denotes: patch test 3, about 24 weeks after DPC sensitization. The sample's treatment or condition, from its label and the paper: therapeutic diphenylcyclopropenone sensitization with weekly scalp DPC. At each patch-test visit, blood was drawn before the patch test was applied. Patients were eligible if aged 18 to 70, diagnosed with alopecia and judged suitable for DPC therapy, and pregnant patients were excluded. Total RNA was isolated from unfractionated whole blood collected in Tempus Blood RNA tubes. Receptor libraries were prepared by RACE. TCRdb shows the sequencer as NextSeq 500. During library preparation, unique molecular identifiers were attached to individual cDNA molecules so that TCRs could be counted in a quantitative, reproducible way. For every blood RNA sample, sequencing covered both the TCR alpha and TCR beta chains. The study's processing was this. The median number of TCRs per sample was roughly 100,000, ranging from about 20,000 to 700,000. V, J and CDR3 annotation of the TCR reads was performed with the Decombinator software suite. For PS versus PT1 abundance plots, all samples were subsampled to the same number of TCRs (28,000). Expanded TCRs were defined as absent before sensitization and observed at least eight times at the 2-week time point. Starting from the raw public reads, TCRdb applied fastp trimming at Q25, assembled clones with MiXCR and retained in-frame beta chains. One record per CDR3 amino acid sequence lists the most common genes and DNA. TCRdb, not the original authors, processed these V and J calls. The sample table contains over 150,000 distinct CDR3 sequences; only one count was recorded for roughly a quarter of them. 2.1% of the sample goes to the ten largest clones.

The CDR3 runs 12 amino acids, cysteine and phenylalanine included. Just the 36-base CDR3 DNA is kept, in frame starting at base 1. Cut back by 5 bases and 6 bases, the V and J ends lie 11 bases apart. Broader findings and caveats from the paper: The number of PT1 expanded TCRs positively correlated with patch test score, significant at thresholds 8, 16 and 32 but not 4. All patients had alopecia, a presumed autoimmune disease, so their immune response might differ from that of healthy individuals. Significantly more large CDR3 similarity clusters were formed by expanded TCRs than by pre-sensitization or healthy control sets, consistent with antigen-driven responses. After repeated subsampling, the strength of the expansion versus patch-test correlation and the threshold at which it became significant changed. DPC sensitization did not change how many TCRs were above 1 in 1000 frequency, and no evidence was found of alterations in global repertoire structure.

This clonotype was detected only a few times. Its antigen remains unidentified. No much larger clone exists at a distance of one base, and base qualities are not known. This clonotype was obtained from a woman aged 18-29 years with alopecia areata. Some clones in this sample may be carry-over from other donors' samples. The chain uses TRBV12-3 or TRBV12-4 and TRBJ2-7; the D segment could be TRBD1, given 6 matching bases. The sequencing here drew on whole blood, taken in connection with sensitization to the hapten diphenylcyclopropenone (DPC). The CDR3 is CASSPTGPEQYF. The DNA reads TGTGCCAGCAGTCCCACAGGGCCCGAGCAGTACTTC.